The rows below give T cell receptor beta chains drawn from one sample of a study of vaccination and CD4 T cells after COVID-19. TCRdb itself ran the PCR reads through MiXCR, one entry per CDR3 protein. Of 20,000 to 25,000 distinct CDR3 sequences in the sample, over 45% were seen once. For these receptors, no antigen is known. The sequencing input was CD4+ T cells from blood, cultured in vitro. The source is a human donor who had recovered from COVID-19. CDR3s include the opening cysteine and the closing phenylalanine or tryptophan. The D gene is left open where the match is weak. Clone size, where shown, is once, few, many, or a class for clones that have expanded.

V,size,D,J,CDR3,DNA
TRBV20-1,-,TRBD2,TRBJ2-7,CSARFLAGFTYEQYF,TGCAGTGCTAGATTTCTAGCGGGTTTTACCTACGAGCAGTACTTC
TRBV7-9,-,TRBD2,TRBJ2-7,CASQRGFSTYEQYF,TGTGCCAGCCAGCGGGGGTTTAGCACCTACGAGCAGTACTTC
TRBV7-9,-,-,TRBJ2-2,CASSLDYLGPTDTGELFF,TGTGCCAGCAGCTTAGATTACCTCGGACCCACGGACACCGGGGAGCTGTTTTTT
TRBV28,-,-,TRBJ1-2,CASSLSFQATGGYTF,TGTGCCAGCAGTTTAAGTTTTCAGGCGACGGGGGGCTACACCTTC
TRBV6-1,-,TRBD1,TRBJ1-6,CAGSEPPQGDSPLHF,TGTGCCGGCAGTGAACCCCCACAGGGGGATTCACCCCTCCACTTT
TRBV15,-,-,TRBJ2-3,CATSRDTQGIGFADTQYF,TGTGCCACCAGCAGAGATACGCAGGGTATTGGATTCGCAGATACGCAGTATTTT
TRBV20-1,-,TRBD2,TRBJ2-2,CSADSGRASNTGELFF,TGCAGTGCTGATAGCGGGAGGGCCTCCAACACCGGGGAGCTGTTTTTT
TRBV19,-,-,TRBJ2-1,CASSGASTANEQFF,TGTGCCAGTAGTGGAGCTAGTACGGCCAATGAGCAGTTCTTC
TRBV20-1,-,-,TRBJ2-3,CSAYPSYTDTQYF,TGCAGTGCTTACCCCAGCTACACAGATACGCAGTATTTT
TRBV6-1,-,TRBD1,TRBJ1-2,CASSPGQGSLHGYTF,TGTGCCAGCAGTCCTGGACAGGGGAGCCTCCATGGCTACACCTTC
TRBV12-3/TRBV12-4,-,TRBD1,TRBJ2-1,CASSTGTVTFF,TGTGCCAGCAGTACCGGGACAGTAACGTTCTTC
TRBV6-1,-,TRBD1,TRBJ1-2,CASSPGQGVRGYTF,TGTGCCAGCAGCCCGGGACAGGGTGTTCGTGGCTACACCTTC
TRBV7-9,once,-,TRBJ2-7,CASSFRETAEQYF,TGTGCCAGCAGCTTCCGGGAAACGGCCGAGCAGTACTTC
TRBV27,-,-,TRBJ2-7,CASSLYRGGEQYF,TGTGCCAGCAGTTTGTACAGGGGGGGCGAGCAGTACTTC
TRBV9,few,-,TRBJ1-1,CASSPRTVTEAFF,TGTGCCAGCAGCCCCCGCACAGTCACTGAAGCTTTCTTT
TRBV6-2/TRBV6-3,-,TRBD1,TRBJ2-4,CASSPGQGKSDIQYF,TGTGCCAGCAGTCCCGGACAGGGAAAAAGTGACATTCAGTACTTC
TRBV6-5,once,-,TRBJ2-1,CASSYSARRPTYNEQFF,TGTGCCAGCAGTTACTCGGCCAGAAGGCCTACCTACAATGAGCAGTTCTTC
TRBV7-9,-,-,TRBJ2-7,CASSWGEAVYEQYF,TGTGCCAGCAGCTGGGGGGAGGCCGTCTACGAGCAGTACTTC
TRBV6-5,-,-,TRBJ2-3,CASSYQGRDTQYF,TGTGCCAGCAGTTACCAGGGTAGGGATACGCAGTATTTT
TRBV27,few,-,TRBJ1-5,CASSLGQGRGNQPQHF,TGTGCCAGCAGTTTAGGGCAGGGACGGGGCAATCAGCCCCAGCATTTT
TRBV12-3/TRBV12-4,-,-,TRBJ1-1,CASSPVVPEAFF,TGTGCCAGCAGCCCCGTGGTCCCTGAAGCTTTCTTT
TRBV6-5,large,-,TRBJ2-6,CASSYHRQGGVLTF,TGTGCCAGCAGTTACCACCGACAAGGGGGCGTCCTGACTTTC
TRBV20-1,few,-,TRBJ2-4,CSARDDGLGKNIQYF,TGCAGTGCTAGAGACGACGGTCTGGGCAAAAACATTCAGTACTTC
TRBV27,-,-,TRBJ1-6,CASSPSSGYNSPLHF,TGTGCCAGCAGTCCTTCATCGGGGTATAATTCACCCCTCCACTTT
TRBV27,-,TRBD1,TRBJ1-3,CASSLFVPGTVLGNTIYF,TGTGCCAGCAGTTTATTCGTCCCCGGGACAGTACTCGGAAACACCATATATTTT
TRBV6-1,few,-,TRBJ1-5,CASSVDSWVYSNQPQHF,TGTGCCAGCAGTGTGGACAGTTGGGTCTATAGCAATCAGCCCCAGCATTTT
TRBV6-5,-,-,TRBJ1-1,CASSYSAVLSTEAFF,TGTGCCAGCAGTTACTCGGCGGTTCTAAGCACTGAAGCTTTCTTT
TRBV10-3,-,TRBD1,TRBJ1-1,CATTKQGEGSTEAFF,TGTGCCACCACTAAACAGGGGGAAGGGAGCACTGAAGCTTTCTTT
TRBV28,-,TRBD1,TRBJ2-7,CASKPGTGGNYNFGEQYF,TGTGCCAGCAAGCCAGGAACAGGGGGGAATTACAACTTCGGGGAGCAGTACTTC
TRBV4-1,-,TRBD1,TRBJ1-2,CASSHLTFRDRGFYGYTF,TGCGCCAGCAGCCACCTCACCTTCCGGGACAGGGGGTTCTATGGCTACACCTTC
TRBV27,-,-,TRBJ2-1,CASSSRGQGSRNEQFF,TGTGCCAGCAGTTCACGAGGGCAGGGGTCTCGCAATGAGCAGTTCTTC
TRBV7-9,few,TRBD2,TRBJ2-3,CASSSPGGVTDTQYF,TGTGCCAGCAGCTCGCCGGGGGGGGTAACAGATACGCAGTATTTT
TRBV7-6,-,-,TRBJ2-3,CASSPAGSYTDTQYF,TGTGCCAGCAGCCCCGCCGGGAGTTACACAGATACGCAGTATTTT
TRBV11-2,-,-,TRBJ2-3,CASSLDWTDTQYF,TGTGCCAGCAGCTTAGACTGGACAGATACGCAGTATTTT
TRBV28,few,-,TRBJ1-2,CASSVHRLSYGYTF,TGTGCCAGCAGTGTCCACAGACTCAGCTATGGCTACACCTTC
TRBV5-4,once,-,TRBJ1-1,CASSLVGSNTEAFF,TGTGCCAGCAGCTTGGTGGGGTCCAACACTGAAGCTTTCTTT
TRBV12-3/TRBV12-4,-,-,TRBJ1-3,CASRPTGSGNTIYF,TGTGCCAGCAGACCGACAGGATCTGGAAACACCATATATTTT
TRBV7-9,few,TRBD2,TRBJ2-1,CASSLGLAGVNEQFF,TGTGCCAGCAGCTTAGGTCTAGCGGGAGTCAATGAGCAGTTCTTC
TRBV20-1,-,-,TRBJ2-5,CSAREKQETQYF,TGCAGTGCTAGAGAGAAACAAGAGACCCAGTACTTC
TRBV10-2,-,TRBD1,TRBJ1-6,CASRGQENSPLHF,TGCGCCAGCAGAGGACAGGAAAATTCACCCCTCCACTTT
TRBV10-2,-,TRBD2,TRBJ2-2,CASSEFLAGEDTGELFF,TGCGCCAGCAGTGAGTTCTTAGCGGGAGAGGACACCGGGGAGCTGTTTTTT
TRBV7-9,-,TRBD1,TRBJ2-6,CASTRQGASLTNVLTF,TGTGCCAGCACCAGACAGGGGGCGAGCTTAACCAACGTCCTGACTTTC
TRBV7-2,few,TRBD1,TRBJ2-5,CASSVWDRYQETQYF,TGTGCCAGCAGCGTTTGGGACAGATACCAAGAGACCCAGTACTTC
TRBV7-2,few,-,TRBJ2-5,CASSRVSAAQETQYF,TGTGCCAGCAGCAGGGTTTCAGCGGCCCAAGAGACCCAGTACTTC
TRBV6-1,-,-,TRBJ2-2,CASRSGGFLGDTGELFF,TGTGCCAGCAGGTCTGGGGGCTTTTTAGGCGACACCGGGGAGCTGTTTTTT